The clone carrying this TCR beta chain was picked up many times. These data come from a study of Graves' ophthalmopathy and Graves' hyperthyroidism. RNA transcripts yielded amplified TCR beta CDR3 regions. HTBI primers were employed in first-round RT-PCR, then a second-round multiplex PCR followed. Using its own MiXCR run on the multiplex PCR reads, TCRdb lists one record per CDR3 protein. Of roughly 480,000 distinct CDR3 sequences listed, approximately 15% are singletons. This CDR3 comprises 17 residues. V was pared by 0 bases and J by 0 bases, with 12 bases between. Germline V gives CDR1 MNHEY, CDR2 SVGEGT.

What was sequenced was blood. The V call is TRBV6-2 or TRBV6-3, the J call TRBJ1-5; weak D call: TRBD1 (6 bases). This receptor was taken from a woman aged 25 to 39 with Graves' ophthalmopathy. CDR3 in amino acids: CASSYSQGRYSNQPQHF. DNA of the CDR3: TGTGCCAGCAGTTACTCTCAGGGGCGGTATAGCAATCAGCCCCAGCATTTT.